Listed below are T cell receptor beta chains from one sample, sequenced in a study of post-analysis software for immune sequencing data. TCRdb passed the PCR reads through MiXCR, listing each CDR3 protein once. The data hold approximately 570,000 distinct CDR3 sequences, with roughly 40% observed a single time. Sequenced sample: blood. These receptor sequences come from a girl aged 5 to 17 with multiple sclerosis. The CDR3 runs from the conserved cysteine through the conserved F or W. D genes are given only for firm matches. Size is stated for part of the rows, as once, few or many counts, or as a class when the clone is expanded.

clone_size d_call j_call v_call cdr3_nt cdr3_aa
- TRBD1 TRBJ2-1 TRBV7-9 TGTGCCAGCAGCTCAATGGACAGGCACAATGAGCAGTTCTTC CASSSMDRHNEQFF
few TRBD1 TRBJ2-5 TRBV20-1 TGCAGTGCCCTTAACAGGGGGCGAGAGACCCAGTACTTC CSALNRGRETQYF
few - TRBJ2-7 TRBV25-1 TGTGCCAGCAGTAAAACAGGAGTTTACGAGCAGTACTTC CASSKTGVYEQYF
- TRBD1 TRBJ1-1 TRBV20-1 TGCAGTGTACAGGGGGAGGGGCACACTGAAGCTTTCTTT CSVQGEGHTEAFF
- - TRBJ2-7 TRBV6-5 TGTGCCAGCAGTTTCTTGACTAGGTCCCCATACGAGCAGTACTTC CASSFLTRSPYEQYF
few - TRBJ2-5 TRBV6-5 TGTGCCAGCAGTGACTACGGGACACCTGAAGAGACCCAGTACTTC CASSDYGTPEETQYF
- - TRBJ2-1 TRBV13 TGTGCCAGCAGCCTATCCAGGGGTGAGCAGTTCTTC CASSLSRGEQFF
- TRBD1 TRBJ1-4 TRBV12-3/TRBV12-4 TGTGCCAGCAGTCCGGGACAGGGTGGAAAACTGTTTTTT CASSPGQGGKLFF
few - TRBJ1-2 TRBV10-2 TGCGCCAGCAGTGAAGAGGGAGTTTCTAACTATGGCTACACCTTC CASSEEGVSNYGYTF
few TRBD1 TRBJ2-3 TRBV7-9 TGTGCCAGCAGCCCAATGGGACAGGGGACAGATACGCAGTATTTT CASSPMGQGTDTQYF
- - TRBJ2-5 TRBV6-1 TGTGCCAGCAGTGAAACAACGGTCCGGTGGACCCAGTACTTC CASSETTVRWTQYF
- TRBD2 TRBJ2-5 TRBV11-2 TGTGCCAGCAACCCAGCGGGGGCGGGAGGTATGGAGACCCAGTACTTC CASNPAGAGGMETQYF
- TRBD1 TRBJ1-2 TRBV7-6 TGTGCCAGCAGCTTTCAGGGGGGTCTCTACACCTTC CASSFQGGLYTF
few - TRBJ2-1 TRBV20-1 TGCAGCGCCTCTTCGACCGGCGTCGATGAGCAGTTCTTC CSASSTGVDEQFF
- TRBD1 TRBJ2-7 TRBV5-1 TGCGCCAGCAGCTTGGGGGGGACAGGGGGCCACGAGCAGTACTTC CASSLGGTGGHEQYF
- - TRBJ2-3 TRBV25-1 TGTGCCAGCAGTGTCGACGGGGCAGGGGTTGAGTATTTT CASSVDGAGVEYF
few - TRBJ1-1 TRBV5-6 TGTGCCAGCAGCCAGTTGACAAACACTGAAGCTTTCTTT CASSQLTNTEAFF
few - TRBJ1-1 TRBV12-3/TRBV12-4 TGTGCCAGCAGTTTTCGGGGGGGCACTGAAGCTTTCTTT CASSFRGGTEAFF
- - TRBJ1-1 TRBV12-5 TGTGCTAGTGGTTTTCAAGTGAACACTGAAGCTTTCTTT CASGFQVNTEAFF
few TRBD2 TRBJ2-7 TRBV10-3 TGTGCCATCTCAACCGGGACTAGGGCCTACGAGCAGTACTTC CAISTGTRAYEQYF
few - TRBJ1-5 TRBV12-3/TRBV12-4 TGTGCCAGCAGTTTTCTTGGGTTCGGTCAGCCCCAGCATTTT CASSFLGFGQPQHF
few - TRBJ2-7 TRBV29-1 TGCAGCGTTATGGTCAGGGGCGAGCAGTACTTC CSVMVRGEQYF
few - TRBJ2-4 TRBV4-2 TGTGCCAGCAGCCGCACCCCAGGGCTAGCCAAAAACATTCAGTACTTC CASSRTPGLAKNIQYF
once TRBD2 TRBJ2-3 TRBV24-1 TGTGCCACCAGTGACCCGCGCGGGGGAAGCACAGATACGCAGTATTTT CATSDPRGGSTDTQYF
- - TRBJ1-1 TRBV5-1 TGCGCCAGCAGCTTGCGTCGCGGGCACACTGAAGCTTTCTTT CASSLRRGHTEAFF
few TRBD2 TRBJ2-1 TRBV20-1 TGCAGTGCTACGCAACACCTCCTAGCGGGACTTCCTAACAATGAGCAGTTCTTC CSATQHLLAGLPNNEQFF
few - TRBJ2-3 TRBV5-1 TGCGCCAGCAGCTTAAAACTAGCTGAAGATACGCAGTATTTT CASSLKLAEDTQYF
- TRBD2 TRBJ2-3 TRBV10-3 TGTGCCAGCCGGGGGGAGGGCACAGATACGCAGTATTTT CASRGEGTDTQYF
many - TRBJ2-1 TRBV7-2 TGTGCCAGCAGCTTAGATTACTACAATGAGCAGTTCTTC CASSLDYYNEQFF
- - TRBJ1-2 TRBV6-6 TGTGCCAGCCAGGGCCGATCTAACTATGGCTACACCTTC CASQGRSNYGYTF
- - TRBJ2-3 TRBV7-8 TGTGCCAGCAGCCCATATAAAGGAACGCAGTATTTT CASSPYKGTQYF
few - TRBJ1-1 TRBV10-3 TGTGCCATCAGGGGGGCGGAGGTTATGAACACTGAAGCTTTCTTT CAIRGAEVMNTEAFF
few TRBD2 TRBJ2-3 TRBV3-1 TGTGCCAGCACCATTAGCGGGAGGGGCACAGATACGCAGTATTTT CASTISGRGTDTQYF
- - TRBJ2-3 TRBV5-1 TGCGCCAGCAGTTTAAGACCCGCCGTGGGGGGTAGCACAGATACGCAGTATTTT CASSLRPAVGGSTDTQYF
- - TRBJ2-5 TRBV7-9 TGTGCCAGCAGCCCCTGGGGCGGTCAAGAGACCCAGTACTTC CASSPWGGQETQYF
few - TRBJ2-5 TRBV29-1 TGCAGCGTTGGGCGGGACAGTAAAGAGACCCAGTACTTC CSVGRDSKETQYF
- - TRBJ1-1 TRBV7-2 TGTGCCAGCAGCCCCGAACTTAGGGGTGAAGCTTTCTTT CASSPELRGEAFF
few - TRBJ2-7 TRBV4-1 TGCGCCAGCAGCCAAGATAACCAGCGGCTCTACGAGCAGTACTTC CASSQDNQRLYEQYF
- - TRBJ2-2 TRBV7-3 TGTGCCAGCAGCTCGGTCTGGACCGGGGAGCTGTTTTTT CASSSVWTGELFF
- - TRBJ1-4 TRBV3-1 TGTGCCAGCAGCCAAGAGGGGGAGGAAAAACTGTTTTTT CASSQEGEEKLFF